The clone carrying this T cell receptor beta chain was counted a few times. Its target is not known. V lost 2 bases and J lost 5; bases outside the gene matches: 5. The CDR3 length is 14 residues. Looked up from germline, CDR1 is SGHRS and CDR2 is YFSETQ. This record belongs to a study of T-cell reconstitution after alpha-beta-depleted transplantation in children. Study outcomes and limitations: Expanded graft clones, several hundred of them, were reportedly the source of alpha-beta T cells about two months after transplant. Hyperexpanded clones declined; after one year, newly produced T cells mostly supplied diversity. Diversity of TCRbeta at day 60 was high in some patients, arising from surviving recipient T cells and thymic progenitors.

For TCRbeta, the library was prepared with unique molecular identifiers. TCRdb processed the PCR reads anew with MiXCR; each CDR3 protein has one entry. The table shows a few hundred thousand distinct CDR3 sequences, with 13% occurring only once. The TCR originated in a male patient under 18 who had a stem cell transplant for acute myeloid leukemia, so the T cells may come from the graft donor. V gene TRBV5-1 combines with J gene TRBJ2-5, with TRBD1 matching 8 bases. Sample: PBMCs, mostly from graft donor cells, taken 360 days after TCRalphabeta/CD19-depleted stem cell transplant. In DNA, the CDR3 is TGCGCCAGCAGCTTCGGGACAGGATGGGAGACCCAGTACTTC. Protein sequence: CASSFGTGWETQYF.